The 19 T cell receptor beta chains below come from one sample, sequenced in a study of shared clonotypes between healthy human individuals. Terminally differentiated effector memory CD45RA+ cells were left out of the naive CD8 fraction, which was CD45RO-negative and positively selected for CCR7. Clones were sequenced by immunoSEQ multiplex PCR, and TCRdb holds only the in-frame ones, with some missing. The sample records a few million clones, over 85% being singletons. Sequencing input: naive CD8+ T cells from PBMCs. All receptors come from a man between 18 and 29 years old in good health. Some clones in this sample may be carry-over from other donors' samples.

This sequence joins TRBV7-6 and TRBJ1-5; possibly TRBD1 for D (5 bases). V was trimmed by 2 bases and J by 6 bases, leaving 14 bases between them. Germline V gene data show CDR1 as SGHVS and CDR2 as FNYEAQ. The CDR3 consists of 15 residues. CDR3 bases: TGTGCCAGCAGCTTAATCCCCGGACAAATTCAGCCCCAGCATTTT. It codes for CASSLIPGQIQPQHF.

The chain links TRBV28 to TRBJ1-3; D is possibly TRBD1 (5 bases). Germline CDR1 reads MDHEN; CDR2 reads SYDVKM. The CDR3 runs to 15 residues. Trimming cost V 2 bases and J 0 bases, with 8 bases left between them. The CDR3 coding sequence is TGTGCCAGCAGTTTAATGGGGGACTCTGGAAACACCATATATTTT. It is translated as CASSLMGDSGNTIYF.

DNA for the CDR3: TGTGCCAGCAGCTCCGAGCGGGGGACCACAGATACGCAGTATTTT. Residues: CASSSERGTTDTQYF. The chain couples TRBV27 to TRBJ2-3; TRBD2 matches at 8 bases. The V segment lost 6 bases and the J segment 2 bases; nucleotides outside the gene matches: 7. The CDR3 is 15 residues long. CDR1 and CDR2 (germline): MNHEY, SMNVEV (reference sequence).

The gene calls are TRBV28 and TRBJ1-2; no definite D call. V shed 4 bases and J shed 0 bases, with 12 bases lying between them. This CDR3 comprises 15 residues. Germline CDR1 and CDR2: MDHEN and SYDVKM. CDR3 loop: CASSWAGMTNYGYTF. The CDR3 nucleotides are TGTGCCAGCAGTTGGGCGGGCATGACTAACTATGGCTACACCTTC.

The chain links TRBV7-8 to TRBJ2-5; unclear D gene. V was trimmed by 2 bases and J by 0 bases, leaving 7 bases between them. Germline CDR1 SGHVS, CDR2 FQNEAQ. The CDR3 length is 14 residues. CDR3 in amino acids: CASSLLSYQETQYF. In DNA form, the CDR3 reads TGTGCCAGCAGCTTATTATCGTACCAAGAGACCCAGTACTTC.

The CDR3 DNA sequence: TGTGCCAGCAGCCAAGATTCGGGGAGCTCCTACGAGCAGTACTTC. Protein product: CASSQDSGSSYEQYF. The rearrangement links TRBV14 to TRBJ2-7, with D possibly being TRBD2 (5 bases). The germline V gene has CDR1 SGHDN and CDR2 FVKESK. The CDR3 has 15 amino acids. The V end was cut by 0 bases, the J end by 0 bases, with 9 bases between.

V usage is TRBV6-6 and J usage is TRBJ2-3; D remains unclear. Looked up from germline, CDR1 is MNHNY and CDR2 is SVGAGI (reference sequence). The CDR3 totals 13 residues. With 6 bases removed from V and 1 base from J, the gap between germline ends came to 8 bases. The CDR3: CASSTLGTDTQYF. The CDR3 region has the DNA TGTGCCAGCAGCACGCTAGGCACAGATACGCAGTATTTT.

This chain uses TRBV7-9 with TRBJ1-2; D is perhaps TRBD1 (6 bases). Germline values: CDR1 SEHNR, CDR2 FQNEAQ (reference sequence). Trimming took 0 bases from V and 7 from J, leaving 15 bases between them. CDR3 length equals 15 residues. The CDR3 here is CASSLAIPGVSGYTF. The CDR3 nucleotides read TGTGCCAGCAGCTTAGCCATTCCAGGGGTGTCTGGCTACACCTTC.

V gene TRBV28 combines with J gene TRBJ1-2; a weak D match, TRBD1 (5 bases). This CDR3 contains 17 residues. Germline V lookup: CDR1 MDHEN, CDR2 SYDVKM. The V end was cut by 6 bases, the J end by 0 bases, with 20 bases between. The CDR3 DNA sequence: TGTGCCAGCAGCGACCTCTTGTCGGGGGTGACTAACTATGGCTACACCTTC. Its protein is CASSDLLSGVTNYGYTF.

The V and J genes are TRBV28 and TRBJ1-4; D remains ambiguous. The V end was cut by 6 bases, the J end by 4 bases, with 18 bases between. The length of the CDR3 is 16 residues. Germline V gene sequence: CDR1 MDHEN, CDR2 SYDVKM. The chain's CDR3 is CASSPPRGPYNEKLFF. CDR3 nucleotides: TGTGCCAGCAGCCCCCCTCGTGGTCCGTATAATGAAAAACTGTTTTTT.

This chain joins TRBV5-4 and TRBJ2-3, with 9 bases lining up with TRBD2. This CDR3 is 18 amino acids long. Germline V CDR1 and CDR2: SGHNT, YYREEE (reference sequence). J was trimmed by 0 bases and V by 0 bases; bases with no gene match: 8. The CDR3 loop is CASSLVGTSLYSTDTQYF. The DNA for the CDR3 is TGTGCCAGCAGCTTGGTAGGGACTAGCCTTTATAGCACAGATACGCAGTATTTT.

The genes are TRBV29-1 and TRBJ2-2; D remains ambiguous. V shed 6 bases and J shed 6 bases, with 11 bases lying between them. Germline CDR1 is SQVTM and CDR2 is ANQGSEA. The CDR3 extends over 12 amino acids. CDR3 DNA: TGCAGCGTGGTCGTCCCCTCCGGGGAGCTGTTTTTT. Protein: CSVVVPSGELFF.

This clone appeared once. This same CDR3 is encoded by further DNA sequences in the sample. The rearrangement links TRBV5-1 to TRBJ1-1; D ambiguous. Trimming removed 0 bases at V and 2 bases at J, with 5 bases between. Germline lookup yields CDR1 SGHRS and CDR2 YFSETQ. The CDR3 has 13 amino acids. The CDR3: CASSLEPNTEAFF. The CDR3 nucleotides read TGCGCCAGCAGCTTGGAGCCTAACACTGAAGCTTTCTTT.

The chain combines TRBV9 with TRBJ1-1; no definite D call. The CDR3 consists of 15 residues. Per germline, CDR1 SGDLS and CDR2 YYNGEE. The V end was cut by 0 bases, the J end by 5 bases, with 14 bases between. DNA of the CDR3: TGTGCCAGCAGCGTAGATGACGCGGGGAGAACTGAAGCTTTCTTT. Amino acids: CASSVDDAGRTEAFF.

CDR3 nucleotides: TGTGCCAGCAGCTGGGGACAGGAGACCTACGAGCAGTACTTC. Encoded protein: CASSWGQETYEQYF. This rearrangement joins TRBV7-2 to TRBJ2-7, with 8 bases lining up with TRBD1. This CDR3 has 14 amino acids. J gave up 2 bases and V 4 bases, and 4 bases lay outside the gene matches. Germline values: CDR1 SGHTA, CDR2 FQGNSA.

CDR3 residues: CASSLDSANTGELFF. In DNA form, the CDR3 reads TGTGCCAGCAGCTTAGACTCCGCGAACACCGGGGAGCTGTTTTTT. V and J are TRBV7-2 and TRBJ2-2; D gene unclear. Germline V gene sequence: CDR1 SGHTA, CDR2 FQGNSA. The CDR3 loop spans 15 amino acids. The germline V and J ends were trimmed by 1 base and 0 bases, with 6 bases remaining between them. The whole variable domain, filled in from reference TRBV7-2 and TRBJ2-2, reads GAGVSQSPSNKVTEKGKDVELRCDPISGHTALYWYRQSLGQGLEFLIYFQGNSAPDKSGLPSDRFSAERTGGSVSTLTIQRTQQEDSAVYLCASSLDSANTGELFFGEGSRLTVL.

CDR3 nucleotides: TGTGCCAGCAGCTCGGATAGCGGGGGGGCCTACAATGAGCAGTTCTTC. It translates to CASSSDSGGAYNEQFF. The V and J genes are TRBV7-2 and TRBJ2-1; 11 nucleotides match TRBD2. Per the germline V gene, CDR1 is SGHTA and CDR2 is FQGNSA. This CDR3 spans 16 amino acids. The trim removed 4 bases at V and 2 bases at J, leaving 4 bases unmatched.

CDR3 sequence reads: CATSRDRTAFDEQYF. CDR3 nucleotide sequence: TGTGCCACCAGCAGAGATCGCACAGCCTTTGACGAGCAGTACTTC. The rearrangement uses TRBV15 and TRBJ2-7; D is unclear. The germline V gene has CDR1 LNHNV and CDR2 YYDKDF (reference sequence). Trimming removed 0 bases at V and 5 bases at J, with 14 bases between. The CDR3 runs to 15 residues.

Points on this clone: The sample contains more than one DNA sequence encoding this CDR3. The CDR3, as DNA: TGTGCCAGCAGCTTAATACGGGGAAGGAACACTGAAGCTTTCTTT. Translating it yields CASSLIRGRNTEAFF. This chain connects TRBV7-3 to TRBJ1-1; D gene uncertain. Trimming removed 1 base from V and 1 base from J, with 10 bases in between. CDR1 SGHTA and CDR2 FQGTGA come from the germline V gene. The CDR3 contains 15 residues.